The rows below give T cell receptor beta chains drawn from one sample of a study of T cells in Graves' hyperthyroidism and ophthalmopathy. TCRdb processed the multiplex PCR reads anew with MiXCR; each CDR3 protein has one entry. The sample comprises approximately 410,000 distinct CDR3 sequences, 14% to 15% of which are singletons, and approximately 13% rests with the top ten. Material for sequencing was blood. The receptors come from a man aged 18-30 years with Graves' ophthalmopathy. Each CDR3 is given with its conserved first and last residue. D genes are given only for firm matches. A clone size is listed for some rows: how often the clone was seen (once, few, many), or a class if it is expanded.

>TRBJ2-3|-|TRBD2|TRBV7-2|18
CASSTLAGGPTRTDTQYF
TGTGCCAGCAGCACACTAGCGGGGGGCCCGACTCGCACAGATACGCAGTATTTT
>TRBJ1-1|once|TRBD1|TRBV5-4|16
CASRHLGQGANTEAFF
TGTGCCAGCAGACACCTTGGACAGGGGGCAAACACTGAAGCTTTCTTT
>TRBJ2-7|many|TRBD1|TRBV11-2|16
CASRLSNSDRAYEQYF
TGTGCCAGCAGATTATCCAACTCGGACAGGGCCTACGAGCAGTACTTC
>TRBJ1-2|few|-|TRBV27|14
CASSPLAGTYGYTF
TGTGCCAGCAGTCCGCTGGCGGGAACCTATGGCTACACCTTC
>TRBJ1-2|-|TRBD1|TRBV9|17
CASSVDLTGGANYGYTF
TGTGCCAGCAGCGTAGATTTGACAGGGGGGGCCAACTATGGCTACACCTTC
>TRBJ2-5|-|TRBD2|TRBV7-9|15
CASSLGSGSRETQYF
TGTGCCAGCAGCTTAGGTAGCGGGAGTCGGGAGACCCAGTACTTC
>TRBJ2-7|-|-|TRBV11-2|15
CASSFVLSSSYEQYF
TGTGCCAGCAGCTTCGTCCTCTCGAGCTCCTACGAGCAGTACTTC
>TRBJ2-1|many|-|TRBV3-1|14
CASSQGTPRIEQFF
TGTGCCAGCAGCCAAGGGACTCCCAGAATTGAGCAGTTCTTC
>TRBJ1-4|-|-|TRBV20-1|14
CSARVQTTNEKLFF
TGCAGTGCTAGAGTTCAGACAACTAATGAAAAACTGTTTTTT
>TRBJ1-1|many|-|TRBV12-3/TRBV12-4|15
CASSRIPGGIVEAFF
TGTGCCAGCAGCCGCATCCCGGGGGGGATAGTTGAAGCTTTCTTT
>TRBJ2-2|-|TRBD1|TRBV18|15
CTSSPRTGITGELFF
TGTACCAGCTCACCGCGGACAGGGATCACCGGGGAGCTGTTTTTT
>TRBJ2-5|few|-|TRBV4-1|15
CASSPLNLDQETQYF
TGCGCCAGCAGCCCTCTCAACTTGGACCAAGAGACCCAGTACTTC
>TRBJ2-3|many|TRBD2|TRBV7-8|18
CASSLVLAVGSSTDTQYF
TGTGCCAGCAGCCTAGTCCTAGCGGTAGGAAGTAGCACAGATACGCAGTATTTT
>TRBJ2-5|many|TRBD2|TRBV29-1|11
CSVRGGETQYF
TGCAGCGTGCGGGGGGGAGAGACCCAGTACTTC
>TRBJ2-2|-|-|TRBV5-1|13
CASSLQASGELFF
TGCGCCAGCAGCTTGCAGGCTTCCGGGGAGCTGTTTTTT
>TRBJ2-7|-|-|TRBV19|13
CASSNRGRYEQYF
TGTGCCAGTAGTAACCGGGGTCGGTACGAGCAGTACTTC
>TRBJ1-1|many|-|TRBV6-1|14
CASRPRLLNTEAFF
TGTGCCAGCAGACCCCGACTACTGAACACTGAAGCTTTCTTT
>TRBJ1-6|many|-|TRBV2|13
CASSEYVNSPLHF
TGTGCCAGCAGTGAGTACGTCAATTCACCCCTCCACTTT
>TRBJ2-3|many|-|TRBV30|13
CAWSVKAADTQYF
TGTGCCTGGAGTGTCAAGGCGGCAGATACGCAGTATTTT
>TRBJ2-2|-|-|TRBV18|15
CASSDLDRNTGELFF
TGTGCCAGCTCCGATTTGGACAGGAACACCGGGGAGCTGTTTTTT
>TRBJ2-5|many|-|TRBV11-3|14
CASSLTGTPETQYF
TGTGCCAGCAGCTTGACAGGGACTCCAGAGACCCAGTACTTC
>TRBJ2-5|many|-|TRBV6-1|14
CASRGTPGLETQYF
TGTGCCAGCAGGGGGACCCCAGGGTTGGAGACCCAGTACTTC
>TRBJ2-1|once|-|TRBV7-9|16
CASSFHRTKAGNEQFF
TGTGCCAGCAGCTTCCACCGGACTAAGGCTGGCAATGAGCAGTTCTTC
>TRBJ2-7|-|TRBD2|TRBV18|14
CASSPPAGGSEQYF
TGTGCCAGCTCACCACCGGCGGGAGGGTCCGAGCAGTACTTC
>TRBJ2-5|few|-|TRBV7-9|17
CASTDLNSESYQETQYF
TGTGCCAGCACCGATCTTAACAGCGAGTCCTACCAAGAGACCCAGTACTTC
>TRBJ1-1|-|TRBD1|TRBV19|15
CASSPGTGWDTEAFF
TGTGCCAGTAGTCCTGGGACAGGGTGGGACACTGAAGCTTTCTTT
>TRBJ1-2|-|TRBD1|TRBV19|16
CASSSRQGAELYGYTF
TGTGCCAGTAGTTCCCGACAGGGGGCTGAATTGTATGGCTACACCTTC
>TRBJ2-7|many|-|TRBV12-3/TRBV12-4|14
CASSRRGYSYEQYF
TGTGCCAGCAGTCGTAGGGGCTACTCCTACGAGCAGTACTTC
>TRBJ2-1|many|-|TRBV5-1|13
CASSFVGSGEQFF
TGCGCCAGCAGCTTCGTCGGGTCGGGTGAGCAGTTCTTC
>TRBJ2-3|many|-|TRBV11-2|13
CASTASGYATQYF
TGTGCCAGCACCGCGTCAGGCTACGCTACGCAGTATTTT
>TRBJ2-7|many|TRBD2|TRBV6-1|13
CASSWRGAYEQYF
TGTGCCAGCAGTTGGCGGGGGGCCTACGAGCAGTACTTC
>TRBJ2-6|-|-|TRBV28|15
CASSLGSDWANALTF
TGTGCCAGCAGTTTAGGTTCCGATTGGGCCAACGCCCTGACTTTC
>TRBJ1-4|many|-|TRBV27|11
CASSSREKLFF
TGTGCCAGCAGTTCCAGGGAAAAACTGTTTTTT
>TRBJ2-3|few|-|TRBV7-9|14
CASSLKGSTDTQYF
TGTGCCAGCAGTCTAAAAGGAAGCACAGATACGCAGTATTTT
>TRBJ2-7|many|TRBD1|TRBV7-9|14
CASSQQGASYEQYF
TGTGCCAGCAGCCAACAGGGGGCTTCCTACGAGCAGTACTTC
>TRBJ2-7|few|-|TRBV19|14
CASSRDGGTDEQYF
TGTGCCAGTAGTAGGGATGGAGGGACCGACGAGCAGTACTTC
>TRBJ2-7|many|TRBD1|TRBV7-2|14
CASSADRGWYEQYF
TGTGCCAGCAGCGCCGACAGGGGATGGTACGAGCAGTACTTC
>TRBJ2-7|few|-|TRBV6-5|13
CASSYSGTYEQYF
TGTGCCAGCAGTTACTCAGGGACCTACGAGCAGTACTTC
>TRBJ2-1|-|-|TRBV5-8|17
CASSQTAGTDNYNEQFF
TGTGCCAGCAGCCAAACAGCCGGGACTGATAACTACAATGAGCAGTTCTTC
>TRBJ1-2|many|TRBD1|TRBV30|13
CARRTGLAYGYTF
TGTGCCCGACGGACAGGGTTGGCCTATGGCTACACCTTC
>TRBJ2-2|many|-|TRBV5-1|14
CASTGTTNTGELFF
TGCGCCAGCACCGGGACAACGAACACCGGGGAGCTGTTTTTT
>TRBJ2-2|-|-|TRBV2|13
CASTQGGTGELFF
TGTGCCAGCACACAGGGTGGCACCGGGGAGCTGTTTTTT
>TRBJ1-1|-|TRBD1|TRBV3-1|16
CASSPWDSYMNTEAFF
TGTGCCAGCAGCCCCTGGGACAGTTACATGAACACTGAAGCTTTCTTT
>TRBJ1-3|many|-|TRBV5-1|14
CASSLGGSGNTIYF
TGTGCCAGCAGCTTGGGAGGGTCGGGAAACACCATATATTTT
>TRBJ2-7|many|-|TRBV11-2|15
CASSLIAAAAYEQYF
TGTGCCAGCAGCTTAATTGCCGCAGCGGCGTACGAGCAGTACTTC
>TRBJ2-3|many|TRBD2|TRBV9|15
CASSVSLAGVDTQYF
TGTGCCAGCAGCGTAAGCTTAGCGGGGGTAGATACGCAGTATTTT
>TRBJ2-1|-|TRBD2|TRBV30|14
CASSPGLGRGEQFF
TGTGCCAGTAGCCCCGGGCTCGGGAGGGGTGAGCAGTTCTTC
>TRBJ2-5|-|TRBD1|TRBV7-8|15
CASRGGTGLQETQYF
TGTGCCAGCAGGGGGGGGACAGGGCTCCAAGAGACCCAGTACTTC
>TRBJ2-7|many|-|TRBV20-1|14
CSARDLKGRYEQYF
TGCAGTGCTAGAGATCTCAAAGGTCGTTACGAGCAGTACTTC
>TRBJ2-1|-|-|TRBV9|13
CASSEASHNEQFF
TGTGCCAGCAGCGAGGCTAGCCACAATGAGCAGTTCTTC
>TRBJ1-2|once|-|TRBV12-3/TRBV12-4|15
CASSPNSGASRGYTF
TGTGCCAGCAGTCCCAATTCGGGGGCCTCTCGGGGCTACACCTTC
>TRBJ2-6|many|-|TRBV27|20
CASSTRDPGEFYSGANVLTF
TGTGCCAGCAGCACCAGGGACCCAGGGGAGTTCTACTCAGGGGCCAACGTCCTGACTTTC
>TRBJ2-3|-|-|TRBV27|14
CASSFRERGNTQYF
TGTGCCAGCAGTTTTCGGGAAAGGGGGAATACGCAGTATTTT
>TRBJ2-3|many|TRBD1|TRBV20-1|16
CSARFCGTGDPDTQYF
TGCAGTGCTAGATTTTGTGGGACAGGGGATCCAGATACGCAGTATTTT
>TRBJ2-1|many|-|TRBV5-1|15
CASSLAYTDYNEQFF
TGCGCCAGCAGCTTGGCCTATACAGACTACAATGAGCAGTTCTTC